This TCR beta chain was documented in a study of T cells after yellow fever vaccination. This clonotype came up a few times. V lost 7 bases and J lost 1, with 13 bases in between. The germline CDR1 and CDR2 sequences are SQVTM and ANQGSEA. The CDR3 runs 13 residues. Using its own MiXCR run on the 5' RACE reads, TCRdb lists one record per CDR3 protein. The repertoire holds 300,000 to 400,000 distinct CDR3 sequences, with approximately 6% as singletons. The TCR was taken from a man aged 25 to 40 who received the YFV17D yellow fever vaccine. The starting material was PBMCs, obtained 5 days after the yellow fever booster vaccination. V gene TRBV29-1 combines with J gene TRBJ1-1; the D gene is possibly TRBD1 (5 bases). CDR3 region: CSGAGTENTEAFF. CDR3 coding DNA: TGCAGCGGTGCCGGGACGGAGAACACTGAAGCTTTCTTT.